These T cell receptor beta chains were read from a single sample in a study of blood T cell repertoires in COVID-19. Clones were read by immunoSEQ multiplex PCR, and TCRdb kept only the in-frame ones, dropping some. The sample includes roughly 230,000 clones, approximately 89% of them seen just once. Source material: PBMCs or T cells enriched from blood (not recorded which). The receptors derive from a woman aged 30 to 39 with acute COVID-19. The CDR3 runs from the conserved cysteine through the conserved F or W. A D gene is named only where the DNA matches it firmly.

d_gene: .
v_gene: TRBV5-1
CDR3aa: CASSLQGGGLNTEAFF

d_gene: .
v_gene: TRBV5-4
CDR3aa: CASSLEGLGAFF

d_gene: .
v_gene: TRBV2
CDR3aa: CASSEVLYNEQFF

d_gene: TRBD2
v_gene: TRBV10-2
CDR3aa: CASNEATTSGYGDTQYF

d_gene: .
v_gene: TRBV30
CDR3aa: CAWSVGPMNTEAFF

d_gene: .
v_gene: TRBV6-2/TRBV6-3
CDR3aa: CASSSPDRGIYEQYF

d_gene: .
v_gene: TRBV5-1
CDR3aa: CASNGLEDTGELFF

d_gene: .
v_gene: TRBV10-2
CDR3aa: CASSESGGSSNQPQHF

d_gene: TRBD1
v_gene: TRBV5-1
CDR3aa: CASQTGTVSYEQYF

d_gene: .
v_gene: TRBV29-1
CDR3aa: CSVEDRLANTGELFF

d_gene: TRBD1
v_gene: TRBV4-1
CDR3aa: CASSQDPGGSLNYGYTF

d_gene: .
v_gene: TRBV3-1/TRBV3-2
CDR3aa: CASSQDFGRVYF

d_gene: .
v_gene: TRBV9
CDR3aa: CASSVGRGTEAFF

d_gene: .
v_gene: TRBV7-2
CDR3aa: CASSTQGRFTEAFF

d_gene: .
v_gene: TRBV14
CDR3aa: CASSGSMGAREKLFF

d_gene: .
v_gene: TRBV10-3
CDR3aa: CAISEGRELTDTQYF

d_gene: TRBD1
v_gene: TRBV18
CDR3aa: CASSPGDRFIWETQYF

d_gene: TRBD1
v_gene: TRBV2
CDR3aa: CASGTDSYEQYF

d_gene: .
v_gene: TRBV7-9
CDR3aa: CASSLFREAEAFF

d_gene: .
v_gene: TRBV5-4
CDR3aa: CASSQTGAGQETQYF

d_gene: TRBD1
v_gene: TRBV10-3
CDR3aa: CAISQTGGDYGYTF

d_gene: .
v_gene: TRBV5-1
CDR3aa: CASSLNSPNTEAFF

d_gene: .
v_gene: TRBV7-9
CDR3aa: CASSSRSEQYF

d_gene: TRBD1
v_gene: TRBV19
CDR3aa: CASSARGRQGNTEAFF

d_gene: TRBD1
v_gene: TRBV19
CDR3aa: CASSLQGDTEAFF

d_gene: .
v_gene: TRBV27
CDR3aa: CASSSTPIRGYTF

d_gene: .
v_gene: TRBV9
CDR3aa: CASSVDRSRGNTIYF

d_gene: .
v_gene: TRBV12-3/TRBV12-4
CDR3aa: CASRADSHYGYTF

d_gene: .
v_gene: TRBV5-1
CDR3aa: CASRQTENTEAFF

d_gene: .
v_gene: TRBV9
CDR3aa: CASTITGNYGYTF

d_gene: .
v_gene: TRBV3-1/TRBV3-2
CDR3aa: CASSQVSAGGNTIYF

d_gene: .
v_gene: TRBV2
CDR3aa: CASSASFPDTQYF

d_gene: TRBD2
v_gene: TRBV29-1
CDR3aa: CSVAPGLARHNEQFF

d_gene: .
v_gene: TRBV19
CDR3aa: CASSIARNNEQFF

d_gene: TRBD2
v_gene: TRBV10-3
CDR3aa: CAISAAGGLTDTQYF

d_gene: .
v_gene: TRBV28
CDR3aa: CASRELNSPLHF

d_gene: TRBD1
v_gene: TRBV9
CDR3aa: CASTSGTGGGGELFF

d_gene: .
v_gene: TRBV28
CDR3aa: CASSLSLDTQYF

d_gene: .
v_gene: TRBV7-9
CDR3aa: CASGLGHRNQPQHF

d_gene: TRBD2
v_gene: TRBV10-3
CDR3aa: CATLKTSAGLAAYEQYF

d_gene: .
v_gene: TRBV2
CDR3aa: CATRNSRTYNEQFF

d_gene: TRBD1
v_gene: TRBV19
CDR3aa: CASNTGVPNEQYF

d_gene: .
v_gene: TRBV30
CDR3aa: CAWSVITGGNEKLFF

d_gene: TRBD1
v_gene: TRBV24-1
CDR3aa: CATSDSTGASYNEQFF

d_gene: .
v_gene: TRBV7-8
CDR3aa: CASSLVFGPEAFF

d_gene: TRBD1
v_gene: TRBV29-1
CDR3aa: CSVVPGTGAFYEQYF

d_gene: .
v_gene: TRBV19
CDR3aa: CASSMSREQFF

d_gene: .
v_gene: TRBV6-5
CDR3aa: CASSYLVQTSTDTQYF

d_gene: .
v_gene: TRBV18
CDR3aa: CASSRGGMTEAFF

d_gene: .
v_gene: TRBV7-3
CDR3aa: CASSSLGADWDTQYF

d_gene: .
v_gene: TRBV24-1
CDR3aa: CATSDQGQPQHF

d_gene: .
v_gene: TRBV5-1
CDR3aa: CASSLDRSGAEAFF

d_gene: TRBD1
v_gene: TRBV19
CDR3aa: CASSVRTGRANEKLFF

d_gene: TRBD2
v_gene: TRBV2
CDR3aa: CASREEGTSGPSTDTQYF

d_gene: TRBD1
v_gene: TRBV30
CDR3aa: CAWTHWTGNGYTF

d_gene: .
v_gene: TRBV6-5
CDR3aa: CASSYLGQGWDTEAFF